This entry features one T cell receptor (beta chain) sequence. Its antigen is currently unknown. TCRdb keeps only in-frame clones here, not all; method: immunoSEQ multiplex PCR. This sample yields more than 15,000 clones, of which about 85% are seen a single time; roughly a third belongs to the top ten. This entry comes from a study of T cell therapy after organ transplantation. Study-level background: Therapy products were autologous CMV-specific T cells, peptide-expanded for roughly two weeks. Across 2 to 6 intravenous infusions, patients got a median of 1.92 x 10^8 CMV-specific T cells. Blood for the long-term post-therapy sample came 20 to 29 weeks after therapy.

As for time point: 20-29 weeks after completion of therapy. Drug-resistant or recurrent cytomegalovirus affected these solid-organ transplant recipient patients. Germline CDR1 and CDR2: SQVTM and ANQGSEA. The CDR3 runs 13 residues. V lost 6 bases, J lost 5 bases, and 8 bases stayed unmatched. The chain couples TRBV29-1 to TRBJ1-2, with TRBD1 identical over 8 bases. Sequencing used CD8+ T cells from blood, obtained after autologous CMV-specific T cell therapy. This TCR derives from a human patient who had received a solid organ transplant and had CMV disease. The T cells may partly be graft donor cells. CDR3 in DNA: TGCAGCGTCACAGGGGGGAGTCTATATGGCTACACCTTC. It specifies CSVTGGSLYGYTF.